This TCR beta chain was profiled in a study of prognosis after radiotherapy for stage I lung cancer. Study-level background: All of the enrolled patients had stage I non-small cell lung cancer, and they joined between April 2018 and early 2019.

Notes on the study in general: Reports indicated that TRBV and TRBJ gene usage differed between patients with and without metastases, including differences in nine V and a couple of J genes after SBRT. Stereotactic body radiation therapy was followed by a fall in unique TCR clone counts, with a median of about 9,200 versus 6,500.

Roughly 6.3 milliliters of peripheral blood were drawn at each of two time points. The CDR3 contains 16 residues. Germline V gene sequence: CDR1 KGHDR, CDR2 SFDVKD. V was trimmed by 6 bases and J by 7 bases, leaving 20 bases between them. Template was genomic DNA; TCR beta CDR3 amplified in two multiplex PCR rounds. Primers specific to each TRBV and TRBJ gene drove first-round PCR. TCRdb processed the multiplex PCR reads anew with MiXCR; each CDR3 protein has one entry. This table holds about 13,000 distinct CDR3 sequences, around 30% found once. Of note for this clonotype: The antigen is unknown.

Sequencing used PBMCs, obtained before or after stereotactic body radiation therapy (not recorded which). The chain employs TRBV24-1 and TRBJ2-2; tentatively, D is TRBD1 or TRBD2 (5 bases each). The TCR sequence derives from a donor over 45 with non-small cell lung cancer. The CDR3 nucleotides read TGTGCCACCAGTCACTTGAGTTCGGGGCCCGGCGGGGAGCTGTTTTTT. This codes for CATSHLSSGPGGELFF.